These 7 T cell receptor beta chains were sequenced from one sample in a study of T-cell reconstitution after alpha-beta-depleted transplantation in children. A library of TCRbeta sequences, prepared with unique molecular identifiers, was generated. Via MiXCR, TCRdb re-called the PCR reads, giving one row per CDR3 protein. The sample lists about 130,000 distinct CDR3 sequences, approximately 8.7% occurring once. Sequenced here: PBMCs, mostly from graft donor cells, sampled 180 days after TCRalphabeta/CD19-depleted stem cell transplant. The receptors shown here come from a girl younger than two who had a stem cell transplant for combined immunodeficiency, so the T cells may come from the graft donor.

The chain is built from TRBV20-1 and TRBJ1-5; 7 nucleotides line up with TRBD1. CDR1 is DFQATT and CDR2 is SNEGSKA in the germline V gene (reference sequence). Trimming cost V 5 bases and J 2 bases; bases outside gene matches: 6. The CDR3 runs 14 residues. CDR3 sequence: CSAWTGEGNQPQHF. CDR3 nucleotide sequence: TGCAGTGCTTGGACAGGTGAGGGCAATCAGCCCCAGCATTTT.

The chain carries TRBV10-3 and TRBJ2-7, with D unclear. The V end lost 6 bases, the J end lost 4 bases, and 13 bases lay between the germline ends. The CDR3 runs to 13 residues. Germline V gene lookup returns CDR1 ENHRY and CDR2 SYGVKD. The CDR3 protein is CAISDAPEYEQYF. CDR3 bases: TGTGCCATCAGCGACGCACCCGAATACGAGCAGTACTTC.

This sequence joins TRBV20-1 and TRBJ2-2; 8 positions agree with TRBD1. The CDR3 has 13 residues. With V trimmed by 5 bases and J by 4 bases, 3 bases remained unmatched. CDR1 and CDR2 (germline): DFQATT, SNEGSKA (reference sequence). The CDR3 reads CSAWTGPTGELFF. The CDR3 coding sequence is TGCAGTGCTTGGACAGGGCCCACCGGGGAGCTGTTTTTT.

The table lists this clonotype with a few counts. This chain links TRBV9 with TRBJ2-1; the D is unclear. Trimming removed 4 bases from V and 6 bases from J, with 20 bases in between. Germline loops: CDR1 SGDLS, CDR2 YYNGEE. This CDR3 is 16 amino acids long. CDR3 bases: TGTGCCAGCAGCTTCCGACTCCCTCCGAACCCCAATGAGCAGTTCTTC. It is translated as CASSFRLPPNPNEQFF.

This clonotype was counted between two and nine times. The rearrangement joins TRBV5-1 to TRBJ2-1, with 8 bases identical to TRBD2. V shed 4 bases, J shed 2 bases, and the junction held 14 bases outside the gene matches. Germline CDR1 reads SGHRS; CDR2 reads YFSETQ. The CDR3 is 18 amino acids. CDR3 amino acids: CASSRWGLSGGAYNEQFF. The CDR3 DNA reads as TGCGCCAGCAGCCGGTGGGGGTTGAGCGGGGGTGCCTACAATGAGCAGTTCTTC.

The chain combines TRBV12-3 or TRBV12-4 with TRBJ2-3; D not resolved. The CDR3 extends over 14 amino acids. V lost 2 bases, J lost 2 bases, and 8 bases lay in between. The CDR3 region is CASSLHLSTDTQYF. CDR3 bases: TGTGCCAGCAGTTTACACCTTTCCACAGATACGCAGTATTTT.

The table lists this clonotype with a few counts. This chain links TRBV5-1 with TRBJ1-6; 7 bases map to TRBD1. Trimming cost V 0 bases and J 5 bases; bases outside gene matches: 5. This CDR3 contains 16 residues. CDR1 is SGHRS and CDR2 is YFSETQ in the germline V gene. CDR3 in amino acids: CASSLEHRGNNSPLHF. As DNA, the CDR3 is TGCGCCAGCAGCTTGGAGCACAGGGGTAATAATTCACCCCTCCACTTT.